The 23 T cell receptor beta chains reported below all come from one sample, sequenced in a study of cytomegalovirus exposure and HLA in healthy donors. PCR was performed using 60 Vbeta and 13 Jbeta primers. TCRdb keeps only in-frame clones here, not all; method: immunoSEQ multiplex PCR. The sample records 150,000 or so clones, 70% to 80% being singletons. The sequencing sample was made of PBMCs. These receptors were taken from a man between 40 and 49 years old in good health and CMV-seropositive.

Worth noting for this clone: Other DNA sequences in this sample translate to the same CDR3. In nucleotides, the CDR3 is TGCGCCAGCAGTGAGTCGGGACAGTACGAGCAGTACTTC. It codes for CASSESGQYEQYF. The V and J genes are TRBV10-1 and TRBJ2-7; 7 bases agree with TRBD1. Trimming took 0 bases from V and 4 from J; bases not matched to a gene: 0. Per germline, CDR1 WNHNN and CDR2 SYGVQD (reference sequence). This CDR3 has 13 residues.

The V gene is TRBV28, the J gene TRBJ2-7; 7 nucleotides match TRBD1. There are 14 residues in the CDR3. Per the germline V gene, CDR1 is MDHEN and CDR2 is SYDVKM. Trimming took 7 bases from V and 0 from J; bases not matched to a gene: 6. In DNA form, the CDR3 reads TGTGCCAGCACCGCGACAGGGAGCTCCTACGAGCAGTACTTC. This sequence encodes CASTATGSSYEQYF.

The table lists this clone with a few counts. V is TRBV6-1 and J is TRBJ1-4; TRBD1 might be the D (5 bases). V was pared by 7 bases and J by 1 base, with 10 bases between. CDR3 length: 14 residues. Germline V lookup: CDR1 MNHNS, CDR2 SASEGT. Written as DNA, the CDR3 is TGTGCCAGCATCCAGGGAGGAACTAATGAAAAACTGTTTTTT. Translated: CASIQGGTNEKLFF.

The J gene is TRBJ1-3, the V gene TRBV9; D is ambiguous. Deletions cut 2 bases from V and 0 bases from J, with 6 bases between. This CDR3 spans 14 amino acids. Germline-derived CDR1 and CDR2 are SGDLS and YYNGEE. The DNA for the CDR3 is TGTGCCAGCAGCGTGGAGATCTCTGGAAACACCATATATTTT. Translating gives CASSVEISGNTIYF.

The chain uses TRBV9 and TRBJ1-2, with 7 bases that match TRBD1. V trimming: 2 bases; J trimming: 2 bases; junction bases outside the gene matches: 6. Germline assignment: CDR1 SGDLS and CDR2 YYNGEE. This CDR3 is 15 amino acids long. The CDR3 bases are TGTGCCAGCAGCGTCCAGCCGGGACAGAACTATGGCTACACCTTC. Its protein is CASSVQPGQNYGYTF.

The chain links TRBV7-8 to TRBJ2-2; possible D gene TRBD1, 6 bases. Germline assignment: CDR1 SGHVS and CDR2 FQNEAQ. The CDR3 length is 16 residues. Trimming cost V 2 bases and J 4 bases, with 14 bases left between them. The CDR3 loop reads CASSLLHSGATGELFF. The DNA for the CDR3 is TGTGCCAGCAGCTTATTGCATTCAGGGGCCACCGGGGAGCTGTTTTTT.

The rearrangement links TRBV5-5 to TRBJ1-5; TRBD1 agrees at 9 bases. The CDR3 is 20 residues long. Germline V gene data show CDR1 as SGHKS and CDR2 as YYEKEE (reference sequence). The trim removed 4 bases at V and 1 base at J, leaving 18 bases unmatched. CDR3 in amino acids: CASSPGTLRDRDKSNQPQHF. The CDR3 bases are TGTGCCAGCAGCCCCGGGACCCTCCGGGACAGGGATAAGAGCAATCAGCCCCAGCATTTT.

The chain joins TRBV7-3 to TRBJ2-1; 7 bases line up with TRBD1. Unmatched junction bases numbered 5, after V lost 4 bases and J lost 2 bases. The germline CDR1 and CDR2 sequences are SGHTA and FQGTGA. The CDR3 contains 15 residues. In DNA form, the CDR3 reads TGTGCCAGCAGCTCGGGGACAGCACCCTACAATGAGCAGTTCTTC. It specifies CASSSGTAPYNEQFF.

The chain is built from TRBV10-1 and TRBJ2-1, with TRBD2 matching over 8 bases. V lost 5 bases, J lost 4 bases, and 10 bases stayed unmatched. Germline CDR1 reads WNHNN; CDR2 reads SYGVQD (reference sequence). This CDR3 contains 16 residues. As DNA, the CDR3 is TGCGCCAGCAGTCAGCTACTAGCGGCCGGATACAATGAGCAGTTCTTC. It translates to CASSQLLAAGYNEQFF.

This clone was seen a few times. Here the CDR3 DNA reads TGTGCCAGCAGCTTAGCGGGCGGGGCTTCAGATACGCAGTATTTT. Translation gives CASSLAGGASDTQYF. The chain recombines TRBV7-6 with TRBJ2-3; a possible D gene is TRBD2 (6 bases). CDR1 and CDR2 from the germline V gene are SGHVS and FNYEAQ. CDR3 size: 15 residues. Trimming cost V 0 bases and J 4 bases, with 11 bases left between them.

DNA for the CDR3: TGCGCCAGCAGCTTGGGTGCGTCTAACTATGGCTACACCTTC. Protein sequence: CASSLGASNYGYTF. V and J are TRBV5-1 and TRBJ1-2, with D unresolved. V lost 0 bases and J 0 bases, leaving 6 bases between the germline ends. Per germline, CDR1 SGHRS and CDR2 YFSETQ. This CDR3 region has 14 residues.

This chain joins TRBV25-1 and TRBJ2-3, with a possible D match to TRBD1 (5 bases). V shed 6 bases and J shed 5 bases, with 6 bases lying between them. Germline V CDR1 and CDR2: MGHDK, SYGVNS. CDR3 size: 11 residues. CDR3 residues: CASRTVDTQYF. The DNA for the CDR3 is TGTGCCAGCAGGACAGTAGATACGCAGTATTTT.

V and J are TRBV4-1 and TRBJ2-1, with TRBD2 matching 8 bases. V dropped 3 bases and J dropped 4; count of bases not matched to a gene: 8. The CDR3 length is 16 residues. Per the germline V gene, CDR1 is MGHRA and CDR2 is YSYEKL. The CDR3 coding sequence is TGCGCCAGCAGCCATGTAACTAGCGGCAGATACAATGAGCAGTTCTTC. This translates into CASSHVTSGRYNEQFF.

Concerning this clone itself: The junction and the germline gene differ at one end; a read error may be behind it. The J gene is TRBJ2-4, the V gene TRBV5-4; the D gene is possibly TRBD2 (6 bases). The CDR3 is 15 amino acids. Germline assignment: CDR1 SGHNT and CDR2 YYREEE (reference sequence). CDR3 amino acids: CASSFGGVAKNSQYF. The CDR3 DNA is TGTGCCAGCAGCTTCGGGGGAGTGGCAAAAAACAGTCAGTACTTC.

This clone was detected only a few times. The chain links TRBV15 to TRBJ2-7; D perhaps matches TRBD2 (5 bases). The CDR3 extends over 15 amino acids. Trimming left V 3 bases short and J 0 bases short, with 12 bases between. Germline assignment: CDR1 LNHNV and CDR2 YYDKDF (reference sequence). The CDR3 region has the DNA TGTGCCACCAGCAGGGAGACTACGTCCTCCTACGAGCAGTACTTC. It yields the protein CATSRETTSSYEQYF.

This chain connects TRBV5-5 to TRBJ2-5, with TRBD2 matching over 9 bases. The trim removed 4 bases at V and 5 bases at J, leaving 9 bases unmatched. CDR1 is SGHKS and CDR2 is YYEKEE in the germline V gene (reference sequence). The CDR3 has 15 amino acids. The CDR3 DNA follows: TGTGCCAGCAGCGGTAGCGGGAGCGTCAGGGAGACCCAGTACTTC. It codes for CASSGSGSVRETQYF.

The rearrangement uses TRBV4-1 and TRBJ2-2; D is possibly TRBD2 (6 bases). Germline V gene lookup returns CDR1 MGHRA and CDR2 YSYEKL. V was cut by 0 bases and J by 4 bases, with 15 bases left in between. The CDR3 is made up of 17 amino acids. CDR3 sequence reads: CASSQEFFAGSTGELFF. In nucleotides, the CDR3 is TGCGCCAGCAGCCAAGAATTTTTCGCGGGAAGCACCGGGGAGCTGTTTTTT.

This chain joins TRBV27 and TRBJ2-2, with 8 bases aligning to TRBD2. The CDR3 consists of 16 residues. The V gene's germline CDR1 is MNHEY and CDR2 SMNVEV (reference sequence). Germline trimming cut 1 base from V and 7 bases from J; bases unmatched to any gene: 8. The CDR3 region is CASSLFGTSMVGELFF. The CDR3 DNA follows: TGTGCCAGCAGTTTATTTGGGACTAGTATGGTCGGGGAGCTGTTTTTT.

This clone was detected only a few times. The chain is built from TRBV30 and TRBJ2-1; 8 bases are shared with TRBD2. Germline V lookup: CDR1 GTSNPN, CDR2 SVGIG (reference sequence). This CDR3 is built from 12 residues. J gave up 7 bases and V 3 bases, and 2 bases lay outside the gene matches. The CDR3 spells CAWSPGGNEQFF. The DNA of the CDR3 is TGTGCCTGGAGCCCGGGAGGGAATGAGCAGTTCTTC.

V and J are TRBV5-1 and TRBJ2-1; no reliable D call. Trimming stripped 0 bases from V and 5 bases from J, with 12 bases between. The CDR3 is made up of 15 amino acids. Germline loops: CDR1 SGHRS, CDR2 YFSETQ. The CDR3 loop reads CASSLVPDSNNEQFF. The DNA of the CDR3 is TGCGCCAGCAGCTTGGTCCCAGATTCGAACAATGAGCAGTTCTTC.

The chain recombines TRBV7-2 with TRBJ1-2; TRBD1 is a possible D gene (6 bases). Germline values: CDR1 SGHTA, CDR2 FQGNSA. V gave up 3 bases and J gave up 4 bases, with 12 bases separating them. The CDR3 runs 14 residues. The CDR3 loop is CASSFAGEIYGYTF. The CDR3 DNA reads TGTGCCAGCAGCTTCGCAGGGGAGATCTATGGCTACACCTTC.

DNA for the CDR3: TGCAGCGTGAACTTACTCTCGGAGGGGACAGGGGAAAAACTGTTTTTT. It encodes CSVNLLSEGTGEKLFF. J is TRBJ1-4 and V is TRBV29-1, with 9 bases aligning to TRBD1. The CDR3 loop spans 16 amino acids. Looked up from germline, CDR1 is SQVTM and CDR2 is ANQGSEA. Trimming took 6 bases from V and 8 from J; bases not matched to a gene: 16.

In DNA, the CDR3 is TGTGCCAGCAGTTCCCCCCTTCAGCCCCAGCATTTT. Amino acids: CASSSPLQPQHF. This chain links TRBV28 with TRBJ1-5; D unclear. Trimming stripped 4 bases from V and 6 bases from J, with 7 bases between. Germline V gene sequence: CDR1 MDHEN, CDR2 SYDVKM. There are 12 residues in the CDR3.